The next 19 T cell receptor beta chains were all read from a single sample in a study of T cell repertoires in cytomegalovirus infection. TCRdb itself ran the reads through MiXCR, one entry per CDR3 protein. The repertoire holds around 900,000 distinct CDR3 sequences, with approximately 32% as singletons. These TCRs are of unknown antigen specificity. Sample: cultured CD8+ T cells from PBMCs, taken from culture after CMV antigen stimulation. The receptors originated from a human donor in good health (CMV status not recorded). Some clones in this sample may be carry-over from other donors' samples.

This clonotype was seen only a few times. The CDR3 loop is CASSWDLETQYF. The DNA for the CDR3 is TGTGCCAGCAGCTGGGATCTGGAGACCCAGTACTTC. The rearrangement uses TRBV7-8 and TRBJ2-5; D call uncertain. The V end was cut by 4 bases, the J end by 5 bases, with 8 bases between. This CDR3 has 12 amino acids. The V gene's germline CDR1 is SGHVS and CDR2 FQNEAQ.

This clonotype was seen a few times. The chain has TRBV6-1 and TRBJ2-7; weak D call: TRBD1 (5 bases). V shed 6 bases and J shed 3 bases, with 9 bases lying between them. The CDR3 loop spans 12 amino acids. Germline V gives CDR1 MNHNS, CDR2 SASEGT. CDR3 bases: TGTGCCAGCAGGGACATGGGCTACGAGCAGTACTTC. Protein sequence: CASRDMGYEQYF.

Details on this clonotype: A junction end diverges from the germline sequence, so it may reflect a read error. This rearrangement joins TRBV5-5 to TRBJ2-3, with 7 bases fitting TRBD1. Germline CDR1 and CDR2: SGHKS and YYEKEE (reference sequence). The CDR3 extends over 15 amino acids. The CDR3 protein is CASRLEDRSTDTQYF. The CDR3 DNA sequence: TGTGCCAGCCGCTTGGAGGACAGGAGCACAGATACGCAGTATTTT. Drawing the rest from reference TRBV5-5 and TRBJ2-3, the complete variable domain is DAGVTQSPTHLIKTRGQQVTLRCSPISGHKSVSWYQQVLGQGPQFIFQYYEKEERGRGNFPDRFSARQFPNYSSELNVNALLLGDSALYLCASRLEDRSTDTQYFGPGTRLTVL.

Turning to this clonotype: Germline and junction disagree at one end, which may indicate a read error. The rearrangement uses TRBV12-3 or TRBV12-4 and TRBJ2-1, with TRBD1 matching over 7 bases. This CDR3 has 13 residues. The CDR3 sequence: CVSSSTGINEQFF. The CDR3 nucleotides read TGTGTCAGCAGTTCGACAGGGATAAATGAGCAGTTCTTC.

This clonotype was found a few times. The chain employs TRBV7-9 and TRBJ1-2; D uncertain. V lost 2 bases and J 8 bases, leaving 6 bases between the germline ends. The germline CDR1 and CDR2 sequences are SEHNR and FQNEAQ (reference sequence). The CDR3 has 11 amino acids. The CDR3 sequence is CASSLLGGYTF. For the CDR3, the DNA is TGTGCCAGCAGCTTACTAGGCGGCTACACCTTC.

The rearrangement uses TRBV12-3 or TRBV12-4 and TRBJ2-3, with TRBD2 matching 10 bases. V gave up 6 bases and J gave up 6 bases; unmatched junction bases: 6. This CDR3 region has 14 residues. The CDR3 sequence is CASRGAGGLDTQYF. The DNA for the CDR3 is TGTGCCAGCAGGGGAGCGGGGGGGCTGGATACGCAGTATTTT.

CDR3: CASSYTGPFSYNEQFF. The CDR3, as DNA: TGTGCCAGCAGTTACACTGGCCCTTTTTCCTACAATGAGCAGTTCTTC. The chain employs TRBV6-2 or TRBV6-3 and TRBJ2-1; D uncertain. Trimming removed 2 bases from V and 1 base from J, with 12 bases in between. Germline V gene lookup returns CDR1 MNHEY and CDR2 SVGEGT. The CDR3 has 16 residues.

This clonotype was found many times. The V gene is TRBV7-2, the J gene TRBJ2-5, with TRBD1 matching 7 bases. Unmatched junction bases numbered 8, after V lost 5 bases and J lost 5 bases. CDR3 length equals 14 residues. Germline-derived CDR1 and CDR2 are SGHTA and FQGNSA. CDR3 in DNA: TGTGCCAGCAGCGCGACAGGGTCGGAGGAGACCCAGTACTTC. Amino acid sequence: CASSATGSEETQYF. The complete variable domain, with remaining parts taken from reference TRBV7-2 and TRBJ2-5, reads GAGVSQSPSNKVTEKGKDVELRCDPISGHTALYWYRQSLGQGLEFLIYFQGNSAPDKSGLPSDRFSAERTGGSVSTLTIQRTQQEDSAVYLCASSATGSEETQYFGPGTRLLVL.

CDR3 loop: CASKPQGKGNIQYF. CDR3 DNA: TGTGCCAGCAAACCTCAGGGAAAGGGGAACATTCAGTACTTC. This rearrangement joins TRBV12-3 or TRBV12-4 to TRBJ2-4; D perhaps matches TRBD1 (5 bases). With 7 bases removed from V and 7 bases from J, the gap between germline ends came to 17 bases. The CDR3 totals 14 residues.

V gene TRBV27 combines with J gene TRBJ1-2; weak D call: TRBD1 (6 bases). CDR1 is MNHEY and CDR2 is SMNVEV in the germline V gene (reference sequence). Trimming shortened V by 6 bases and J by 3 bases, and 17 bases separated the two germline ends. CDR3 length equals 15 residues. The CDR3 is CASRLTQGLYYGYTF. CDR3 coding DNA: TGTGCCAGCAGACTAACACAGGGTCTCTACTATGGCTACACCTTC.

The chain couples TRBV6-1 to TRBJ1-5; 7 nucleotides line up with TRBD1. This CDR3 has 17 amino acids. Germline-derived CDR1 and CDR2 are MNHNS and SASEGT. The V and J ends lost 0 bases and 0 bases, in that order; junction bases with no gene match: 5. CDR3 in DNA: TGTGCCAGCAGTGAAGCCCCGACAGGGAATAGCAATCAGCCCCAGCATTTT. This encodes CASSEAPTGNSNQPQHF.

In this sample, this clonotype turned up once. The chain is built from TRBV15 and TRBJ2-7; D gene uncertain. The germline V gene encodes CDR1 LNHNV and CDR2 YYDKDF (reference sequence). Trimming removed 3 bases at V and 2 bases at J, with 11 bases between. The CDR3 runs to 14 residues. The CDR3 loop reads CATSSPDGPYEQYV. Written as DNA, the CDR3 is TGTGCCACCAGCAGCCCAGATGGCCCCTACGAGCAGTACGTC.

The chain is built from TRBV27 and TRBJ1-1; TRBD1 is a possible D gene (6 bases). V lost 0 bases, J lost 5 bases, and 10 bases lay in between. Per the germline V gene, CDR1 is MNHEY and CDR2 is SMNVEV (reference sequence). The length of the CDR3 is 14 residues. CDR3 sequence: CASSLSTGLTEAFF. The CDR3 DNA sequence: TGTGCCAGCAGTTTATCAACAGGGCTAACTGAAGCTTTCTTT.

On this clonotype: A read error may account for a junction end that differs from germline. The V gene is TRBV7-9, the J gene TRBJ1-3; D gene unclear. The CDR3 has 14 residues. The germline CDR1 and CDR2 sequences are SEHNR and FQNEAQ (reference sequence). CDR3 sequence (DNA): TGTGCCAGCAGTCATATAACCTCTAGAAACACCATATATTTT. Protein: CASSHITSRNTIYF. The variable domain in full, with the rest retrieved from reference TRBV7-9 and TRBJ1-3, is DTGVSQNPRHKITKRGQNVTFRCDPISEHNRLYWYRQTLGQGPEFLTYFQNEAQLEKSRLLSDRFSAERPKGSFSTLEIQRTEQGDSAMYLCASSHITSRNTIYFGEGSWLTVV.

V usage is TRBV6-1 and J usage is TRBJ1-1; no clear D gene. V was trimmed by 5 bases and J by 0 bases, leaving 13 bases between them. This CDR3 is built from 15 residues. Germline lookup yields CDR1 MNHNS and CDR2 SASEGT. The CDR3 loop reads CASSKDRRLNTEAFF. The CDR3 DNA is TGTGCCAGCAGTAAGGACCGTCGCTTGAACACTGAAGCTTTCTTT.

The rearrangement links TRBV7-6 to TRBJ1-1; no clear D. The germline V gene encodes CDR1 SGHVS and CDR2 FNYEAQ. The CDR3 length is 11 residues. V was trimmed by 4 bases and J by 3 bases, leaving 3 bases between them. CDR3 in DNA: TGTGCCAGCAGCTCTGACACTGAAGCTTTCTTT. It codes for CASSSDTEAFF.

This chain links TRBV6-6 with TRBJ1-1; 7 bases match TRBD1. After removal of 4 bases from V and 3 bases from J, the junction contained 8 bases not matched to a gene. The CDR3 covers 15 residues. Per the germline V gene, CDR1 is MNHNY and CDR2 is SVGAGI (reference sequence). The CDR3 nucleotides are TGTGCCAGCAGTTTGGGACAGCCCGATTACACTGAAGCTTTCTTT. Residues: CASSLGQPDYTEAFF.

Only a few counts were recorded for this clonotype. The chain has TRBV7-9 and TRBJ2-5; D possibly corresponds to TRBD1 (6 bases). Looked up from germline, CDR1 is SEHNR and CDR2 is FQNEAQ (reference sequence). Trimming pared 1 base from V and 5 bases from J, leaving 14 bases between. This CDR3 is built from 15 residues. The CDR3 sequence is CASSLVPRGMETQYF. The CDR3 DNA follows: TGTGCCAGCAGCTTAGTCCCTAGGGGGATGGAGACCCAGTACTTC.

This clonotype was seen only a few times. The chain joins TRBV19 to TRBJ2-1, with D uncertain. The CDR3 spans 13 residues. Germline CDR1 is LNHDA and CDR2 is SQIVND (reference sequence). Trimming shortened V by 5 bases and J by 8 bases, and 13 bases separated the two germline ends. The CDR3 region is CASSGRSLDEQFF. CDR3 nucleotides: TGTGCCAGTAGTGGACGCTCCCTAGATGAGCAGTTCTTC.